The 12 T cell receptor beta chains reported below all come from one sample, sequenced in a study of shared clonotypes between healthy human individuals. Profiling relied on immunoSEQ multiplex PCR, and the TCRdb table lists in-frame clones only, not all of them. Among millions of clones listed, just under 95% were seen once. The naive CD8 subset, CD45RO-negative cells positively selected for CCR7, excluded terminally differentiated effector memory CD45RA+ cells. The sequenced sample was naive CD8+ T cells sorted from blood. Receptors were obtained from a man between 18 and 35 years old in good health.

The chain recombines TRBV9 with TRBJ2-7; 8 nucleotides agree with TRBD1. Per the germline V gene, CDR1 is SGDLS and CDR2 is YYNGEE. The CDR3 extends over 14 amino acids. The trim removed 4 bases at V and 2 bases at J, leaving 5 bases unmatched. This chain's CDR3 is CASSISGQAYEQYF. The CDR3 coding sequence is TGTGCCAGCAGCATCTCGGGACAGGCCTACGAGCAGTACTTC.

Turning to this clone: This same CDR3 is encoded by further DNA sequences in the sample. V gene TRBV27 combines with J gene TRBJ2-7; D may be TRBD2 (6 bases). In germline, CDR1 is MNHEY, CDR2 SMNVEV (reference sequence). Trimming shortened V by 2 bases and J by 2 bases, and 10 bases separated the two germline ends. This CDR3 is 14 amino acids long. CDR3: CASSLGGVPYEQYF. CDR3 in DNA: TGTGCCAGCAGTTTAGGCGGGGTACCCTACGAGCAGTACTTC.

This sequence joins TRBV15 and TRBJ2-7, with a weak D call TRBD1 (6 bases). Per the germline V gene, CDR1 is LNHNV and CDR2 is YYDKDF (reference sequence). This CDR3 contains 14 residues. Trimming stripped 4 bases from V and 3 bases from J, with 13 bases between. In DNA form, the CDR3 reads TGTGCCACCAGCACCCCGACAGGCCACTACGAGCAGTACTTC. Protein sequence: CATSTPTGHYEQYF.

The V call is TRBV4-3, the J call TRBJ2-3, with D possibly being TRBD1 or TRBD2 (6 bases each). CDR1 and CDR2 (germline): LGHNA, YSLEER. This CDR3 contains 15 residues. The V and J ends lost 4 bases and 1 base respectively, with 12 bases between them. CDR3 residues: CASSPQGGGTDTQYF. The CDR3 DNA follows: TGCGCCAGCAGCCCACAGGGCGGGGGCACAGATACGCAGTATTTT.

V is TRBV27 and J is TRBJ1-2, with 11 bases fitting TRBD1. Trimming took 6 bases from V and 8 from J; bases not matched to a gene: 5. Germline V gives CDR1 MNHEY, CDR2 SMNVEV (reference sequence). The CDR3 covers 13 residues. The CDR3: CASSPGTGGGYTF. CDR3 DNA sequence: TGTGCCAGCAGCCCCGGGACAGGGGGAGGCTACACCTTC.

This chain links TRBV6-5 with TRBJ1-2; D gene unclear. The length of the CDR3 is 14 residues. The V end was cut by 0 bases, the J end by 8 bases, with 13 bases between. The germline V gene encodes CDR1 MNHEY and CDR2 SVGAGI. The CDR3 spells CASSYSLGSEGYTF. CDR3 nucleotides: TGTGCCAGCAGTTACTCACTTGGTTCTGAGGGCTACACCTTC.

The chain recombines TRBV5-6 with TRBJ2-3; D call uncertain. The CDR3 runs to 10 residues. Germline V gives CDR1 SGHDT, CDR2 YYEEEE. Between the trimmed V and J ends, which lost 5 bases and 5 bases, there was a span of 3 bases. The CDR3 reads CASSGDTQYF. CDR3 nucleotide sequence: TGTGCCAGCAGTGGAGATACGCAGTATTTT.

The chain employs TRBV7-9 and TRBJ2-7; no reliable D call. CDR3 length: 12 amino acids. CDR1 is SEHNR, CDR2 FQNEAQ, per germline (reference sequence). The V gene lost 6 bases and the J gene lost 3 bases, with 9 bases spanning the gap. CDR3 in DNA: TGTGCCAGCAGGCCTGGGGACTACGAGCAGTACTTC. Translating gives CASRPGDYEQYF.

J is TRBJ2-5 and V is TRBV18; no firm D call. The CDR3 spans 16 residues. Looked up from germline, CDR1 is KGHSH and CDR2 is LQKENI. The V gene lost 0 bases and the J gene lost 0 bases, with 11 bases spanning the gap. CDR3: CASSPPTDSYQETQYF. CDR3 coding DNA: TGTGCCAGCTCACCACCTACTGATTCGTACCAAGAGACCCAGTACTTC.

CDR3 bases: TGTGCCAGCAGCTCCGGGGAGGAGAGCACTGAAGCTTTCTTT. This translates into CASSSGEESTEAFF. V and J are TRBV7-9 and TRBJ1-1; no definite D call. Germline V gene data show CDR1 as SEHNR and CDR2 as FQNEAQ (reference sequence). The V gene lost 4 bases and the J gene lost 4 bases, with 13 bases spanning the gap. This CDR3 contains 14 residues.

The chain recombines TRBV9 with TRBJ2-1; 7 positions agree with TRBD2. The CDR3 is 13 amino acids. Per germline, CDR1 SGDLS and CDR2 YYNGEE. V shed 3 bases and J 9 bases; nucleotides not matched to a gene: 6. This CDR3 is CASSAPGGTEQFF. The CDR3 DNA is TGTGCCAGCAGCGCCCCGGGAGGAACTGAGCAGTTCTTC.

With respect to this clone: This specimen includes other DNA sequences encoding the same CDR3. This chain connects TRBV4-3 to TRBJ2-2, with TRBD2 matching over 10 bases. The germline V gene has CDR1 LGHNA and CDR2 YSLEER. This CDR3 is 15 amino acids long. Trimming removed 4 bases from V and 4 bases from J; junction bases left unmatched: 3. The CDR3 sequence is CASSPSGSGTGELFF. CDR3 DNA sequence: TGCGCCAGCAGCCCTAGCGGGAGCGGCACCGGGGAGCTGTTTTTT.